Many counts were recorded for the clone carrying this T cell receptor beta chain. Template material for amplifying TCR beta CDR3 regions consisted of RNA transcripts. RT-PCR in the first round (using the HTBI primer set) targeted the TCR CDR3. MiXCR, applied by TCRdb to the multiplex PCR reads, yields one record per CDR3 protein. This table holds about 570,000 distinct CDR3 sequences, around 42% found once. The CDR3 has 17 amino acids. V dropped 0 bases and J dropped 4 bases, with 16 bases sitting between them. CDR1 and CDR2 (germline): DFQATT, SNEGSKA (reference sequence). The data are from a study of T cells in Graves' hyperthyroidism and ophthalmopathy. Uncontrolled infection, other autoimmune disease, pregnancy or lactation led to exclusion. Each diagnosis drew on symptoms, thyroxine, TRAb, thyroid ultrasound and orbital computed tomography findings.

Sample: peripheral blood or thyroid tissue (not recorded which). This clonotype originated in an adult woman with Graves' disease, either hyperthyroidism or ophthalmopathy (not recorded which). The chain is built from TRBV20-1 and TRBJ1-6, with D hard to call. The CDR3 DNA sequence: TGCAGTGCTAGAGATCAGAGGTCCCCCTCTTATAATTCACCCCTCCACTTT. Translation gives CSARDQRSPSYNSPLHF.